The next 27 T cell receptor beta chains were all read from a single sample in a study of T cell changes during pregnancy in multiple sclerosis. Sequencing used immunoSEQ multiplex PCR; TCRdb keeps in-frame clones, though not all of them. The data contain around 60,000 clones, around 90% of them singletons. The specimen comprised peripheral blood, sampled in the third trimester of pregnancy. The source is a female donor in good health, enrolled as a control in a pregnancy study.

A single count supports this clone. The genes are TRBV10-1 and TRBJ2-6, with D perhaps TRBD1 (5 bases). The CDR3 loop spans 17 amino acids. The germline gives CDR1 WNHNN, CDR2 SYGVQD (reference sequence). The V end was cut by 7 bases, the J end by 0 bases, with 16 bases between. The CDR3 bases are TGCGCCAGCACTGACCATAGGACATCCTCTGGGGCCAACGTCCTGACTTTC. Its protein product is CASTDHRTSSGANVLTF.

This chain connects TRBV30 to TRBJ1-1; D call uncertain. V was shortened by 5 bases and J by 5 bases, with 9 bases between the two germline ends. The CDR3 is made up of 11 amino acids. Per germline, CDR1 GTSNPN and CDR2 SVGIG (reference sequence). CDR3 nucleotides: TGTGCCTGGCAGAGGTGGACTGAAGCTTTCTTT. The encoded protein is CAWQRWTEAFF.

The chain uses TRBV5-5 and TRBJ2-3; D perhaps matches TRBD2 (5 bases). The CDR3 length is 15 residues. In germline, CDR1 is SGHKS, CDR2 YYEKEE (reference sequence). V lost 2 bases and J lost 1, with 11 bases in between. The DNA of the CDR3 is TGTGCCAGCAGCTTCGTCGAGGGAGGCACAGATACGCAGTATTTT. This gives the protein CASSFVEGGTDTQYF.

V gene TRBV28 combines with J gene TRBJ2-5; 7 nucleotides agree with TRBD1. V shed 3 bases, J shed 5 bases, and the junction held 3 bases outside the gene matches. The CDR3 runs 13 residues. Germline V gene lookup returns CDR1 MDHEN and CDR2 SYDVKM. CDR3 in DNA: TGTGCCAGCAGTTTCACAGGGGTGGAGACCCAGTACTTC. Translated, it gives CASSFTGVETQYF.

The J gene is TRBJ2-2, the V gene TRBV5-4, with D possibly being TRBD1 (6 bases). The germline V gene encodes CDR1 SGHNT and CDR2 YYREEE (reference sequence). The CDR3 has 17 amino acids. Trimming stripped 0 bases from V and 5 bases from J, with 17 bases between. CDR3 residues: CASSLETGPYATGELFF. In DNA form, the CDR3 reads TGTGCCAGCAGCTTGGAGACAGGCCCCTACGCAACCGGGGAGCTGTTTTTT. Combining the CDR3 with reference TRBV5-4 and TRBJ2-2 gives the whole variable domain ETGVTQSPTHLIKTRGQQVTLRCSSQSGHNTVSWYQQALGQGPQFIFQYYREEENGRGNFPPRFSGLQFPNYSSELNVNALELDDSALYLCASSLETGPYATGELFFGEGSRLTVL.

This chain connects TRBV6-5 to TRBJ2-5, with 10 bases aligning to TRBD2. The trim removed 0 bases at V and 4 bases at J, leaving 5 bases unmatched. The CDR3 spans 16 residues. The germline V gene encodes CDR1 MNHEY and CDR2 SVGAGI. CDR3 region: CASSYSVAGGGETQYF. The DNA of the CDR3 is TGTGCCAGCAGTTACTCAGTAGCGGGGGGTGGAGAGACCCAGTACTTC.

The V call is TRBV5-4, the J call TRBJ2-1; possible D gene TRBD2, 6 bases. Trimming left V 4 bases short and J 3 bases short, with 17 bases between. CDR1 SGHNT and CDR2 YYREEE come from the germline V gene (reference sequence). CDR3 length equals 16 residues. The CDR3 DNA is TGTGCCAGCAGCCCCCGGGAGAGGGATTTCTACAATGAGCAGTTCTTC. The encoded protein is CASSPRERDFYNEQFF.

The CDR3: CSAGTTSGPETQYF. The CDR3 nucleotides are TGCAGCGCTGGTACCACTAGCGGCCCAGAGACCCAGTACTTC. V is TRBV29-1 and J is TRBJ2-5; 8 bases match TRBD2. V was pared by 7 bases and J by 4 bases, with 11 bases of the junction left unmatched. Germline V CDR1 and CDR2: SQVTM, ANQGSEA. CDR3 size: 14 residues.

As to this clone: Other DNA sequences from this sample encode an identical CDR3 as well. The chain recombines TRBV29-1 with TRBJ1-2; D gene uncertain. CDR1 and CDR2 (germline): SQVTM, ANQGSEA. The ends were cut back, 3 bases at V and 2 bases at J, with 7 bases in the middle. The CDR3 totals 12 residues. Here the CDR3 DNA reads TGCAGCGTTGAGGAGGAGAACTATGGCTACACCTTC. This translates into CSVEEENYGYTF.

The chain employs TRBV4-2 and TRBJ1-6; TRBD1 might be the D (5 bases). The V end lost 4 bases, the J end lost 14 bases, and 33 bases lay between the germline ends. The germline V gene has CDR1 LGHNA and CDR2 YNFKEQ. The CDR3 totals 19 residues. The CDR3 nucleotides read TGTGCCAGCAGCCCCAGGTTATTAACGGGGAGGGGTAAGAATTCGACCCTCCACTTT. As protein: CASSPRLLTGRGKNSTLHF.

The chain combines TRBV18 with TRBJ2-7; 9 nucleotides align to TRBD2. Trimming at V came to 3 bases and at J to 3 bases, leaving 9 bases not matched to a gene. Germline V gene data show CDR1 as KGHSH and CDR2 as LQKENI. The CDR3 spans 16 residues. CDR3 residues: CASSPLTSGYLYEQYF. As DNA, the CDR3 is TGTGCCAGCTCACCTCTGACTAGCGGATACCTCTACGAGCAGTACTTC.

This chain joins TRBV14 and TRBJ2-3; 9 bases are a match to TRBD1. Germline V gene lookup returns CDR1 SGHDN and CDR2 FVKESK. The trim removed 0 bases at V and 1 base at J, leaving 5 bases unmatched. This CDR3 contains 17 residues. CDR3 nucleotides: TGTGCCAGCAGCCAAGATACCCGGACAGGGGGCACAGATACGCAGTATTTT. Translated, it gives CASSQDTRTGGTDTQYF.

The rearrangement joins TRBV9 to TRBJ1-1, with D uncertain. The germline V gene has CDR1 SGDLS and CDR2 YYNGEE. The V end was cut by 5 bases, the J end by 1 base, with 9 bases between. The CDR3 runs to 13 residues. The CDR3 protein is CASSSTENTEAFF. The CDR3 bases are TGTGCCAGCAGTAGTACAGAGAACACTGAAGCTTTCTTT. Variable domain in full (rest from reference TRBV9 and TRBJ1-1): DSGVTQTPKHLITATGQRVTLRCSPRSGDLSVYWYQQSLDQGLQFLIQYYNGEERAKGNILERFSAQQFPDLHSELNLSSLELGDSALYFCASSSTENTEAFFGQGTRLTVV.

The rearrangement joins TRBV19 to TRBJ1-1, with D unresolved. This CDR3 has 13 residues. Trimming cost V 1 base and J 10 bases, with 13 bases left between them. Germline V lookup: CDR1 LNHDA, CDR2 SQIVND (reference sequence). The CDR3 bases are TGTGCCAGTAGTATAGCCCCCGGAGGAGGAGCTTTCTTT. It yields the protein CASSIAPGGGAFF.

The V and J genes are TRBV19 and TRBJ1-5; TRBD1 is a possible D gene (5 bases). CDR1 LNHDA and CDR2 SQIVND come from the germline V gene (reference sequence). V was pared by 0 bases and J by 0 bases, with 15 bases between. CDR3 length: 18 residues. The CDR3 sequence is CASSIDNGAVNSNQPQHF. In DNA form, the CDR3 reads TGTGCCAGTAGTATAGATAATGGGGCGGTAAATAGCAATCAGCCCCAGCATTTT. The full variable domain, in which reference TRBV19 and TRBJ1-5 provide the parts outside the CDR3, is DGGITQSPKYLFRKEGQNVTLSCEQNLNHDAMYWYRQDPGQGLRLIYYSQIVNDFQKGDIAEGYSVSREKKESFPLTVTSAQKNPTAFYLCASSIDNGAVNSNQPQHFGDGTRLSIL.

The CDR3 DNA sequence: TGTGCCAGCAGCTTGGGCCACCTAGATAGCAATCAGCCCCAGCATTTT. Translated, it gives CASSLGHLDSNQPQHF. The gene calls are TRBV5-8 and TRBJ1-5; D unresolved. The CDR3 totals 16 residues. The germline V gene has CDR1 SGHTS and CDR2 YDEGEE. Trimming shortened V by 0 bases and J by 0 bases, and 10 bases separated the two germline ends. The full variable domain, rest sourced from reference TRBV5-8 and TRBJ1-5, is EAGVTQSPTHLIKTRGQQATLRCSPISGHTSVYWYQQALGLGLQFLLWYDEGEERNRGNFPPRFSGRQFPNYSSELNVNALELEDSALYLCASSLGHLDSNQPQHFGDGTRLSIL.

DNA for the CDR3: TGTGCCAGCAGCCCCCCCCTTGGGGGGACTGAAGCTTTCTTT. Protein sequence: CASSPPLGGTEAFF. The V call is TRBV7-9, the J call TRBJ1-1; the D gene is possibly TRBD1 (5 bases). Germline-derived CDR1 and CDR2 are SEHNR and FQNEAQ (reference sequence). CDR3 length: 14 residues. Trimming pared 5 bases from V and 5 bases from J, leaving 15 bases between.

This CDR3 is CASRVARSYEQYF. CDR3 bases: TGCGCCAGCAGGGTAGCGCGTTCCTACGAGCAGTACTTC. The chain couples TRBV5-1 to TRBJ2-7, with D possibly being TRBD2 (5 bases). CDR1 SGHRS and CDR2 YFSETQ come from the germline V gene. V lost 5 bases to trimming and J lost 1 base, with 10 bases between them. The CDR3 totals 13 residues.

V gene TRBV6-5 combines with J gene TRBJ2-7; 8 bases agree with TRBD1. V gave up 6 bases and J gave up 1 base; unmatched junction bases: 2. Germline CDR1 reads MNHEY; CDR2 reads SVGAGI. This CDR3 comprises 13 residues. Here the CDR3 DNA reads TGTGCCAGCAGGGGACAGGCGTCCTACGAGCAGTACTTC. It encodes CASRGQASYEQYF.

V and J are TRBV7-2 and TRBJ1-5; possible D gene TRBD1, 6 bases. Per germline, CDR1 SGHTA and CDR2 FQGNSA. The length of the CDR3 is 14 residues. The V end was cut by 5 bases, the J end by 4 bases, with 12 bases between. Here the CDR3 reads CASSPMGQNQPQHF. In DNA form, the CDR3 reads TGTGCCAGCAGCCCCATGGGACAAAATCAGCCCCAGCATTTT.

Worth noting for this clone: Other DNA sequences in this sample translate to the same CDR3. The chain links TRBV7-2 to TRBJ1-5; a possible D gene is TRBD1 (6 bases). The CDR3 is made up of 17 amino acids. Germline lookup yields CDR1 SGHTA and CDR2 FQGNSA. Trimming took 5 bases from V and 7 from J, leaving 24 bases between them. The CDR3 sequence is CASSPTYYRASEQPQHF. CDR3 nucleotides: TGTGCCAGCAGCCCGACGTACTACAGGGCCTCGGAGCAGCCCCAGCATTTT.

J is TRBJ2-7 and V is TRBV28; 9 bases fit TRBD2. Germline V CDR1 and CDR2: MDHEN, SYDVKM. V lost 5 bases to trimming and J lost 7 bases; unmatched junction nucleotides: 18. CDR3 size: 17 residues. CDR3 residues: CASSPRRVSGRSLEQYF. Written as DNA, the CDR3 is TGTGCCAGCAGTCCACGCCGCGTTAGCGGGAGATCATTAGAGCAGTACTTC.

The genes are TRBV9 and TRBJ2-1; TRBD1 agrees at 7 bases. From germline, CDR1 is SGDLS and CDR2 YYNGEE. The CDR3 consists of 14 residues. With V trimmed by 4 bases and J by 7 bases, 8 bases remained unmatched. The CDR3 here is CASSSGTALNEQFF. CDR3 bases: TGTGCCAGCAGCTCTGGGACAGCCCTTAATGAGCAGTTCTTC.

V gene TRBV18 combines with J gene TRBJ2-1, with D perhaps TRBD2 (6 bases). V was pared by 0 bases and J by 2 bases, with 11 bases between. The CDR3 has 16 amino acids. Per the germline V gene, CDR1 is KGHSH and CDR2 is LQKENI. Written as DNA, the CDR3 is TGTGCCAGCTCACCACCTGAACTAGCCGCCTACAATGAGCAGTTCTTC. It translates to CASSPPELAAYNEQFF.

In the case of this clone: Other DNA sequences from this sample encode an identical CDR3 as well. This chain links TRBV6-5 with TRBJ2-7; D is perhaps TRBD1 (5 bases). The germline V gene encodes CDR1 MNHEY and CDR2 SVGAGI. Trimming pared 5 bases from V and 3 bases from J, leaving 14 bases between. The CDR3 loop spans 14 amino acids. Here the CDR3 DNA reads TGTGCCAGCAGTCTCGGACATCTGGGCTACGAGCAGTACTTC. Its protein product is CASSLGHLGYEQYF.

The rearrangement uses TRBV30 and TRBJ1-4; TRBD1 matches 8 bases. V trimming: 0 bases; J trimming: 0 bases; junction bases outside the gene matches: 3. This CDR3 has 16 residues. CDR1 is GTSNPN, CDR2 SVGIG, per germline (reference sequence). CDR3 nucleotide sequence: TGTGCCTGGAGTGTCCAGGGGGCCGCAACTAATGAAAAACTGTTTTTT. The encoded protein is CAWSVQGAATNEKLFF. The complete variable domain, with remaining parts taken from reference TRBV30 and TRBJ1-4, reads SQTIHQWPATLVQPVGSPLSLECTVEGTSNPNLYWYRQAAGRGLQLLFYSVGIGQISSEVPQNLSASRPQDRQFILSSKKLLLSDSGFYLCAWSVQGAATNEKLFFGSGTQLSVL.

This rearrangement joins TRBV2 to TRBJ1-1, with D maybe TRBD1 (6 bases). Looked up from germline, CDR1 is SNHLY and CDR2 is FYNNEI. Deletions cut 4 bases from V and 3 bases from J, with 12 bases between. The length of the CDR3 is 14 residues. Written as DNA, the CDR3 is TGTGCCAGCAGTGTTCGGGACATGGACACTGAAGCTTTCTTT. Protein sequence: CASSVRDMDTEAFF. The whole variable domain, remainder taken from reference TRBV2 and TRBJ1-1, is EPEVTQTPSHQVTQMGQEVILRCVPISNHLYFYWYRQILGQKVEFLVSFYNNEISEKSEIFDDQFSVERPDGSNFTLKIRSTKLEDSAMYFCASSVRDMDTEAFFGQGTRLTVV.